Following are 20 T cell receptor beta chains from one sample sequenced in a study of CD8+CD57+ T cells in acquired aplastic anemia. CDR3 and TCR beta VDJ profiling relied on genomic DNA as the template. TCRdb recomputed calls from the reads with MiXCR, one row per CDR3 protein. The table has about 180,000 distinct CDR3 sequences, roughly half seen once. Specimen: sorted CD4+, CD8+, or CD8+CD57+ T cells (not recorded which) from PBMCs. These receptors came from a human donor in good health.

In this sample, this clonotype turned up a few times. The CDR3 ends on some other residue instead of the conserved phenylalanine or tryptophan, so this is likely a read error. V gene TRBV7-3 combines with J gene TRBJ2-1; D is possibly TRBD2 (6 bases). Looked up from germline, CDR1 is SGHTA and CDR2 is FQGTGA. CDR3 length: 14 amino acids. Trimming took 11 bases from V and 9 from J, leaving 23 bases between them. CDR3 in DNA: TGTGCCTGGAGTTCCGGACTACAATCCCCTGAGCAGTTCCTC. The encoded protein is CAWSSGLQSPEQFL.

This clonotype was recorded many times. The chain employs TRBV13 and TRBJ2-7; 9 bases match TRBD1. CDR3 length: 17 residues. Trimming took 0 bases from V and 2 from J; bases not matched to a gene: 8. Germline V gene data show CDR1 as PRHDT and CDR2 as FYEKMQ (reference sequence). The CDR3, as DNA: TGTGCCAGCAGCTTAGGAGGACGGGGGGACAGGGCCTACGAGCAGTACTTC. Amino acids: CASSLGGRGDRAYEQYF.

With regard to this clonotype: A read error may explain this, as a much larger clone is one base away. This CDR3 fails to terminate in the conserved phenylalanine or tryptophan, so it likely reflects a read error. CDR3: CASSQDSGKGSDTQYL. The CDR3 DNA reads as TGTGCCAGCAGCCAAGATAGCGGGAAGGGCTCAGATACGCAGTATCTT. V gene TRBV14 combines with J gene TRBJ2-3; 8 bases align to TRBD2. The CDR3 contains 16 residues. The J segment lost 4 bases and the V segment lost 0 bases, leaving 6 bases of the junction unmatched. Per the germline V gene, CDR1 is SGHDN and CDR2 is FVKESK.

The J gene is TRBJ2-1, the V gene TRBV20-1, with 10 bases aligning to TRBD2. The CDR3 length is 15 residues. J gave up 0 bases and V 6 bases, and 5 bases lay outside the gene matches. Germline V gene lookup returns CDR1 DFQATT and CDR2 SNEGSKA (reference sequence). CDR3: CSAGASGSSYNEQFF. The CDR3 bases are TGCAGTGCAGGGGCTAGCGGGAGCTCCTACAATGAGCAGTTCTTC.

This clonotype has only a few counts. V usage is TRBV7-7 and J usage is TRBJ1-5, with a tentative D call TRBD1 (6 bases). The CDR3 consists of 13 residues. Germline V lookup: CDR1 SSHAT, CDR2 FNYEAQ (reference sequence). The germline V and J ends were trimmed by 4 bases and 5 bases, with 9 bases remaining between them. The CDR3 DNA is TGTGCCAGCAGCTCCCGACAGGATCAGCCCCAGCATTTT. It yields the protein CASSSRQDQPQHF.

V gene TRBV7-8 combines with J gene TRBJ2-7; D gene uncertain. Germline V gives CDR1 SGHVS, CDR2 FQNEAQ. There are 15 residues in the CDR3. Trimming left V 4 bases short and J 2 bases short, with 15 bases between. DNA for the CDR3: TGTGCCAGCAGCTCCCTAAACCCGGGTGCCTACGAGCAGTACTTC. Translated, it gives CASSSLNPGAYEQYF.

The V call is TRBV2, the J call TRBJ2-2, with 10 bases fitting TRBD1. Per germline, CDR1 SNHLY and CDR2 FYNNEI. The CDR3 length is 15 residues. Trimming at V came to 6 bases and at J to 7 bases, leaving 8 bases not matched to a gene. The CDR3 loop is CASSLTGGFGGELFF. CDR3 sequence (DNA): TGTGCCAGCAGCCTGACAGGGGGCTTCGGCGGGGAGCTGTTTTTT. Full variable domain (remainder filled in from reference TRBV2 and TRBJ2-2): EPEVTQTPSHQVTQMGQEVILRCVPISNHLYFYWYRQILGQKVEFLVSFYNNEISEKSEIFDDQFSVERPDGSNFTLKIRSTKLEDSAMYFCASSLTGGFGGELFFGEGSRLTVL.

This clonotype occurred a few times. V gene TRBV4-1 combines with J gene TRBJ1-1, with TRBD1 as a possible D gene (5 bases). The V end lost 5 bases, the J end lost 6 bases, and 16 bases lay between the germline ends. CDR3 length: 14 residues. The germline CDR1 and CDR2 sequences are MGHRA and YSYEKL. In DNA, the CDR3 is TGCGCCAGCAGCGGAATTGGGGGGTCTCCTGAAGCTTTCTTT. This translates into CASSGIGGSPEAFF.

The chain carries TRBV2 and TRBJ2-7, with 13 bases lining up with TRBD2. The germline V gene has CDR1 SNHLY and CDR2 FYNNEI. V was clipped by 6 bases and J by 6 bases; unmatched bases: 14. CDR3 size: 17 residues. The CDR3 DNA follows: TGTGCCAGCAGATCCTACTTAATGGGACTAGCGGGGAGCGAGCAGTACTTC. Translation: CASRSYLMGLAGSEQYF.

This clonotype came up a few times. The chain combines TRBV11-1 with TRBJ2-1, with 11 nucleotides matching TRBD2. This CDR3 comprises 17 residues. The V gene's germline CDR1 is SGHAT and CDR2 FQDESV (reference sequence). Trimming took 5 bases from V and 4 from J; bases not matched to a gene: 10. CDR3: CASSPGVAGGRYNEQFF. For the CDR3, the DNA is TGTGCCAGCAGCCCGGGTGTAGCGGGAGGGCGTTACAATGAGCAGTTCTTC.

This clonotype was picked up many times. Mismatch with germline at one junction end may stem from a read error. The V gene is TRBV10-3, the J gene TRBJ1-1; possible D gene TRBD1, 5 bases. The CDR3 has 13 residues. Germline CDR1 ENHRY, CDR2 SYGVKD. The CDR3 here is CAIRLEGNTGAFF. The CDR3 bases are TGTGCCATCAGACTTGAGGGGAACACTGGAGCTTTCTTT.

This chain's CDR3 is CASTRQDGYEQYF. Here the CDR3 DNA reads TGTGCCAGCACTCGGCAAGATGGCTACGAGCAGTACTTC. V and J are TRBV2 and TRBJ2-7; D not certain. In germline, CDR1 is SNHLY, CDR2 FYNNEI. The germline V and J ends were trimmed by 7 bases and 3 bases, with 13 bases remaining between them. The CDR3 totals 13 residues.

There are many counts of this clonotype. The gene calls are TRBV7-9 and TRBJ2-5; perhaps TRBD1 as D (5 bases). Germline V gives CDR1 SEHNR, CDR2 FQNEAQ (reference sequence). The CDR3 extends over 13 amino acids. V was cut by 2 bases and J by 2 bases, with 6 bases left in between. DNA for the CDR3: TGTGCCAGCAGCTTACGACAGCAAGAGACCCAGTACTTC. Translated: CASSLRQQETQYF.

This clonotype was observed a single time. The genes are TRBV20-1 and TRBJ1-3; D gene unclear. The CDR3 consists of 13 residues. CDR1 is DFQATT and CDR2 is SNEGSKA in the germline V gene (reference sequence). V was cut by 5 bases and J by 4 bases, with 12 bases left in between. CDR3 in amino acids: CSAQPGRGNTIYF. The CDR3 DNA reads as TGCAGTGCTCAGCCCGGTCGGGGAAACACCATATATTTT.

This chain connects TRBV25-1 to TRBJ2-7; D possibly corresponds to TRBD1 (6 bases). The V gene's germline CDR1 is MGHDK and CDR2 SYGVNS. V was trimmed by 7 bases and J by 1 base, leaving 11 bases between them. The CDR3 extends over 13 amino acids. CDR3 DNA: TGTGCCAGCAAAAAGACAGGTTCCTACGAGCAGTACTTC. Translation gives CASKKTGSYEQYF.

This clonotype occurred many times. The CDR3 coding sequence is TGTGCCACCAGCAGGAAACTGGAGAACACTGAAGCTTTCTTT. Translation: CATSRKLENTEAFF. V usage is TRBV15 and J usage is TRBJ1-1; D call uncertain. This CDR3 contains 14 residues. Germline CDR1 LNHNV, CDR2 YYDKDF (reference sequence). The V end was cut by 3 bases, the J end by 1 base, with 9 bases between.

Here the CDR3 DNA reads TGTGCCACCAGTTCCGGGAGCAATCAGCCCCAGCATTTT. It yields the protein CATSSGSNQPQHF. V usage is TRBV24-1 and J usage is TRBJ1-5, with D unresolved. The V end lost 6 bases, the J end lost 1 base, and 6 bases lay between the germline ends. The CDR3 is 13 amino acids. Germline V gene sequence: CDR1 KGHDR, CDR2 SFDVKD.

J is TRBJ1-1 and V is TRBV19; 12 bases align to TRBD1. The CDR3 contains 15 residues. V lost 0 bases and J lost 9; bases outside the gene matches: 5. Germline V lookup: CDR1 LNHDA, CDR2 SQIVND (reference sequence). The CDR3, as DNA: TGTGCCAGTAGTATAGATGCGGGACAGGGGGCCCAAGCTTTCTTT. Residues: CASSIDAGQGAQAFF.

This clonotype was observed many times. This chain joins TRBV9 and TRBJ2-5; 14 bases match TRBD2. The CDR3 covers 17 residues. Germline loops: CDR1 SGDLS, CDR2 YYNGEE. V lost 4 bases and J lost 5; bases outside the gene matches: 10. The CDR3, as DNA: TGTGCCAGCAGCCTGCGAGTGGGACTAGCGGGAGTTGAGACCCAGTACTTC. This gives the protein CASSLRVGLAGVETQYF.

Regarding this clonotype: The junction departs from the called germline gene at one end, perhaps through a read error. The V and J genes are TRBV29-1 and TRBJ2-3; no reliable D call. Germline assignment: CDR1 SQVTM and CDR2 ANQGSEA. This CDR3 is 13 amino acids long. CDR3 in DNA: TGCAGCGTTGAAGAAGCCGAGCCAGATGCGCAGTATTTT. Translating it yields CSVEEAEPDAQYF.